This is a list of T cell receptor beta chains from one sample in a study of T cells in tuberculosis. Method: immunoSEQ multiplex PCR; TCRdb's copy keeps in-frame clones and lacks some. The table shows tens of thousands of clones, with approximately 89% occurring only once. Sequenced here: PBMCs, sampled at tuberculosis diagnosis. The receptors stem from an adult with tuberculosis. Both conserved end residues are part of each CDR3. D genes are given only for firm matches. Only some rows state a clone size, as once, few, many or a class for expanded clones.

-	-	TRBV4-1	TRBJ2-1	TGCGCCAGCAGCCAACTTAGCGGCAGCTCCTACAATGAGCAGTTCTTC	CASSQLSGSSYNEQFF
-	-	TRBV29-1	TRBJ1-5	TGCAGCGTTGGAGGACTGGCAGGGCCCCAGCATTTT	CSVGGLAGPQHF
once	-	TRBV28	TRBJ1-5	TGTGCCAGCAGTTCCCCGTGGAAGGAGGATCAGCCCCAGCATTTT	CASSSPWKEDQPQHF
-	-	TRBV2	TRBJ2-1	TGTGCCAGCAGTGGGGTTGAGGGGGGGGAGCAGTTCTTC	CASSGVEGGEQFF
-	TRBD1	TRBV28	TRBJ1-4	TGTGCCAGCCGGATCGAGGACAGGCTAAATGAAAAACTGTTTTTT	CASRIEDRLNEKLFF
-	-	TRBV19	TRBJ1-3	TGTGCCAGTAGATCACCGAGCTCTGGAAACACCATATATTTT	CASRSPSSGNTIYF
-	TRBD1	TRBV10-3	TRBJ1-2	TGTGCCATCAGTGGGGGACAGGGGGCCGGTGGCTACACCTTC	CAISGGQGAGGYTF
-	TRBD1	TRBV10-2	TRBJ2-2	TGCGCCAGCAGTGTGGGACAGGGTGGCACCGGGGAGCTGTTTTTT	CASSVGQGGTGELFF
-	TRBD1	TRBV27	TRBJ1-2	TGTGCCAGCAGTTTCGAGACAGGGTATGGCTACACCTTC	CASSFETGYGYTF
-	-	TRBV5-1	TRBJ1-2	TGCGCCAGCAGCTTGGCAACGGGTTATGGCTACACCTTC	CASSLATGYGYTF
-	-	TRBV7-8	TRBJ1-4	TGTGCCAGCAGCTCAGCACCGGGGGGTGATGAAAAACTGTTTTTT	CASSSAPGGDEKLFF
once	TRBD2	TRBV28	TRBJ2-1	TGTGCCAGCTCCAACTACGGGGGGGCCGGGAATGAGCAGTTCTTC	CASSNYGGAGNEQFF
-	TRBD2	TRBV9	TRBJ2-3	TGTGCCAGCAGCTTCCGTCCCGGGACTAGCGGGGGGGCCGGAGATACGCAGTATTTT	CASSFRPGTSGGAGDTQYF
-	TRBD2	TRBV11-3	TRBJ2-1	TGTGCCAGCAGCCCCGGAGGGAGCGGGGGTAATGAGCAGTTCTTC	CASSPGGSGGNEQFF
-	-	TRBV6-1	TRBJ2-1	TGTGCCAGCAGTAGTTATAGCAGCGATGAGCAGTTCTTC	CASSSYSSDEQFF
-	TRBD1	TRBV5-4	TRBJ1-1	TGTGCCAGCAGCGAACCTGGACAGGGGTTATGCTTCTTT	CASSEPGQGLCFF